The next 32 T cell receptor beta chains were all read from a single sample in a study of OX40 agonist ivuxolimab in advanced cancers. Profiled with immunoSEQ multiplex PCR; TCRdb holds only in-frame clones, not every one. The sample lists about 46,000 clones, 82% seen once, with 1.5% to 2% in the top ten. The source was CD4+ or CD8+ T cells sorted from blood, collected in a trial of the OX40 agonist ivuxolimab. These receptors were taken from an adult with an advanced solid tumor such as melanoma, head and neck, liver or kidney cancer.

The chain couples TRBV5-1 to TRBJ2-3, with D possibly matching TRBD2 (6 bases). Trimming left V 1 base short and J 0 bases short, with 18 bases between. Germline V gene sequence: CDR1 SGHRS, CDR2 YFSETQ. There are 18 residues in the CDR3. Written as DNA, the CDR3 is TGCGCCAGCAGCTTGTACGCGGGGAGACGAACTAGCACAGATACGCAGTATTTT. Amino acid sequence: CASSLYAGRRTSTDTQYF. The full variable domain, completed using reference TRBV5-1 and TRBJ2-3, is KAGVTQTPRYLIKTRGQQVTLSCSPISGHRSVSWYQQTPGQGLQFLFEYFSETQRNKGNFPGRFSGRQFSNSRSEMNVSTLELGDSALYLCASSLYAGRRTSTDTQYFGPGTRLTVL.

This clone has a single count. The chain uses TRBV30 and TRBJ1-1; 8 nucleotides match TRBD1. The CDR3 covers 12 residues. V shed 1 base, J shed 10 bases, and the junction held 5 bases outside the gene matches. Germline values: CDR1 GTSNPN, CDR2 SVGIG (reference sequence). CDR3 bases: TGTGCCTGGAGTGACAGAGACAGGGGAGCTTTCTTT. Its protein is CAWSDRDRGAFF.

Only one count was recorded for this clone. This rearrangement joins TRBV7-9 to TRBJ1-6, with TRBD1 matching 7 bases. V was clipped by 4 bases and J by 10 bases; unmatched bases: 7. The CDR3 is 14 amino acids. Germline-derived CDR1 and CDR2 are SEHNR and FQNEAQ (reference sequence). The chain's CDR3 is CASSSGTERSPLHF. As DNA, the CDR3 is TGTGCCAGCAGCTCCGGGACAGAAAGGTCACCCCTCCACTTT.

The chain uses TRBV1 and TRBJ2-7. TRBV1 is recorded as a pseudogene. The CDR3 totals 17 residues. The chain's CDR3 is CTSSQDWWKVGSYEQYF. The CDR3 DNA follows: TGCACCAGCAGCCAAGACTGGTGGAAAGTTGGCTCCTACGAGCAGTACTTC.

The chain's CDR3 is CASSSGLAVTSDTQYF. CDR3 DNA sequence: TGTGCCAGCAGCTCGGGACTAGCGGTTACGTCAGATACGCAGTATTTT. This chain uses TRBV7-2 with TRBJ2-3; 11 nucleotides agree with TRBD2. Germline V gives CDR1 SGHTA, CDR2 FQGNSA. The CDR3 has 16 residues. J was trimmed by 4 bases and V by 4 bases; bases with no gene match: 7.

A word on this clone: One end of the junction is discordant with germline, which a read error may explain. The V call is TRBV7-7, the J call TRBJ1-4; 7 bases map to TRBD1. This CDR3 has 15 residues. Germline CDR1 and CDR2: SSHAT and FNYEAQ (reference sequence). The CDR3 loop reads CASSPRQGTNEKLFF. The CDR3 DNA reads TGTGCTAGCAGCCCACGACAGGGAACTAATGAAAAACTGTTTTTT. The full variable domain, in which reference TRBV7-7 and TRBJ1-4 provide the parts outside the CDR3, is GAGVSQSPRYKVTKRGQDVTLRCDPISSHATLYWYQQALGQGPEFLTYFNYEAQPDKSGLPSDRFSAERPEGSISTLTIQRTEQRDSAMYRCASSPRQGTNEKLFFGSGTQLSVL.

This clone was seen a few times. CDR3 residues: CASSQVGTGSRTEAFF. CDR3 DNA sequence: TGCGCCAGCAGCCAAGTAGGAACAGGGTCCCGCACTGAAGCTTTCTTT. The chain combines TRBV4-1 with TRBJ1-1; TRBD1 might be the D (6 bases). CDR3 size: 16 residues. Per the germline V gene, CDR1 is MGHRA and CDR2 is YSYEKL. V gave up 1 base and J gave up 4 bases, with 16 bases separating them.

The chain combines TRBV7-9 with TRBJ1-1; maybe TRBD1 (5 bases). The CDR3 extends over 14 amino acids. The germline V gene encodes CDR1 SEHNR and CDR2 FQNEAQ (reference sequence). Trimming cost V 1 base and J 6 bases, with 12 bases left between them. The chain's CDR3 is CASSLDPGLPEAFF. The CDR3 region has the DNA TGTGCCAGCAGCTTAGACCCAGGGCTCCCTGAAGCTTTCTTT.

By sample fraction, this clone is medium-sized (0.01 to 0.1%). Written as DNA, the CDR3 is TGCGCCAGCAGCTTGGGCCCACAGCAGTACTTC. Its protein product is CASSLGPQQYF. The chain couples TRBV5-1 to TRBJ2-7; D ambiguous. The V end lost 0 bases, the J end lost 8 bases, and 6 bases lay between the germline ends. The CDR3 covers 11 residues. Germline lookup yields CDR1 SGHRS and CDR2 YFSETQ.

The J gene is TRBJ2-2, the V gene TRBV7-9, with 9 bases aligning to TRBD2. J was trimmed by 6 bases and V by 2 bases; bases with no gene match: 7. CDR1 and CDR2 from the germline V gene are SEHNR and FQNEAQ (reference sequence). The CDR3 length is 16 residues. CDR3 nucleotides: TGTGCCAGCAGCTTACCCCAGGCGGGGGGGCCCGGGGAGCTGTTTTTT. Amino acids: CASSLPQAGGPGELFF. Combining the CDR3 with reference TRBV7-9 and TRBJ2-2 gives the whole variable domain DTGVSQNPRHKITKRGQNVTFRCDPISEHNRLYWYRQTLGQGPEFLTYFQNEAQLEKSRLLSDRFSAERPKGSFSTLEIQRTEQGDSAMYLCASSLPQAGGPGELFFGEGSRLTVL.

J is TRBJ1-2 and V is TRBV5-5; D may be TRBD1 (5 bases). The germline V gene encodes CDR1 SGHKS and CDR2 YYEKEE (reference sequence). This CDR3 region has 12 residues. V lost 6 bases to trimming and J lost 3 bases, with 9 bases between them. CDR3 protein: CASTGKDYGYTF. The DNA of the CDR3 is TGTGCCAGCACAGGGAAGGACTATGGCTACACCTTC. The full variable domain, rest sourced from reference TRBV5-5 and TRBJ1-2, is DAGVTQSPTHLIKTRGQQVTLRCSPISGHKSVSWYQQVLGQGPQFIFQYYEKEERGRGNFPDRFSARQFPNYSSELNVNALLLGDSALYLCASTGKDYGYTFGSGTRLTVV.

This clone showed up just once. The V and J genes are TRBV10-3 and TRBJ1-1; D is uncertain. This CDR3 comprises 14 residues. Trimming took off 4 bases at V and 0 bases at J, with 9 bases between the two ends. Germline V gives CDR1 ENHRY, CDR2 SYGVKD. CDR3 coding DNA: TGTGCCATCAGTGGGGAGCAGTTGAACACTGAAGCTTTCTTT. Encoded protein: CAISGEQLNTEAFF.

CDR3 loop: CASSAAGDVRSPQHF. Here the CDR3 DNA reads TGTGCCAGCAGCGCCGCGGGGGACGTCCGGTCGCCCCAGCATTTT. The chain employs TRBV7-6 and TRBJ1-5; D is possibly TRBD1 (5 bases). Germline values: CDR1 SGHVS, CDR2 FNYEAQ. Trimming removed 5 bases at V and 9 bases at J, with 20 bases between. This CDR3 has 15 amino acids.

The CDR3 loop reads CASSSPGRAQETQYF. CDR3 bases: TGTGCCAGCAGCTCCCCGGGAAGGGCACAAGAGACCCAGTACTTC. The rearrangement uses TRBV9 and TRBJ2-5, with D perhaps TRBD2 (5 bases). CDR1 SGDLS and CDR2 YYNGEE come from the germline V gene. Trimming stripped 4 bases from V and 2 bases from J, with 15 bases between. This CDR3 region has 15 residues.

The chain joins TRBV27 to TRBJ2-3; 15 bases line up with TRBD2. In germline, CDR1 is MNHEY, CDR2 SMNVEV (reference sequence). The CDR3 spans 15 residues. Trimming at V came to 2 bases and at J to 6 bases, leaving 0 bases not matched to a gene. CDR3 bases: TGTGCCAGCAGTTTAGGGACTAGCGGGGGGGATACGCAGTATTTT. Encoded protein: CASSLGTSGGDTQYF.

The V and J genes are TRBV9 and TRBJ1-3, with no clear D. The CDR3 extends over 13 amino acids. The germline V gene encodes CDR1 SGDLS and CDR2 YYNGEE. Trimming removed 3 bases from V and 0 bases from J, with 4 bases in between. The CDR3 here is CASSESSGNTIYF. As DNA, the CDR3 is TGTGCCAGCAGCGAAAGCTCTGGAAACACCATATATTTT.

The rearrangement uses TRBV9 and TRBJ1-4; D not certain. Germline V CDR1 and CDR2: SGDLS, YYNGEE. The CDR3 loop spans 14 amino acids. The germline V and J ends were trimmed by 2 bases and 2 bases, with 7 bases remaining between them. The CDR3 loop reads CASSVDWTNEKLFF. For the CDR3, the DNA is TGTGCCAGCAGCGTTGACTGGACTAATGAAAAACTGTTTTTT. Drawing the rest from reference TRBV9 and TRBJ1-4, the complete variable domain is DSGVTQTPKHLITATGQRVTLRCSPRSGDLSVYWYQQSLDQGLQFLIQYYNGEERAKGNILERFSAQQFPDLHSELNLSSLELGDSALYFCASSVDWTNEKLFFGSGTQLSVL.

This chain connects TRBV27 to TRBJ1-2; 8 bases map to TRBD1. Germline lookup yields CDR1 MNHEY and CDR2 SMNVEV (reference sequence). Trimming cost V 3 bases and J 7 bases; bases outside gene matches: 16. The CDR3 is 17 amino acids. CDR3 DNA: TGTGCCAGCAGTTTCTACGTTTTGGGCAGGGGGCGCGGTGGCTACACCTTC. Residues: CASSFYVLGRGRGGYTF.

Only one count was recorded for this clone. The V and J genes are TRBV11-1 and TRBJ1-1; TRBD1 aligns across 8 bases. Germline values: CDR1 SGHAT, CDR2 FQDESV (reference sequence). The V segment lost 5 bases and the J segment 1 base; nucleotides outside the gene matches: 9. The CDR3 is 16 amino acids. The CDR3 DNA follows: TGTGCCAGCAGCCCAAGGGACAGGAGACGGAACACTGAAGCTTTCTTT. It translates to CASSPRDRRRNTEAFF.

The V call is TRBV5-1, the J call TRBJ1-2, with a weak D call TRBD1 (5 bases). V shed 5 bases and J shed 3 bases, with 14 bases lying between them. In germline, CDR1 is SGHRS, CDR2 YFSETQ. The CDR3 contains 14 residues. CDR3: CASRQAGQDYGYTF. In nucleotides, the CDR3 is TGCGCCAGCAGGCAGGCAGGGCAAGACTATGGCTACACCTTC.

The V call is TRBV10-2, the J call TRBJ2-7; D is unresolved. Trimming pared 6 bases from V and 5 bases from J, leaving 5 bases between. The CDR3 contains 10 residues. Germline CDR1 and CDR2: WSHSY and SAAADI. The CDR3 nucleotides are TGCGCCAGCAGGGGGAACGAGCAGTACTTC. Translation gives CASRGNEQYF.

The chain combines TRBV6-6 with TRBJ1-6, with a possible D match to TRBD1 (5 bases). Between the trimmed V and J ends, which lost 6 bases and 6 bases, there was a span of 9 bases. Per germline, CDR1 MNHNY and CDR2 SVGAGI (reference sequence). This CDR3 has 13 residues. CDR3 sequence: CASSPGSNSPLHF. For the CDR3, the DNA is TGTGCCAGCAGCCCAGGGTCTAATTCACCCCTCCACTTT.

The chain employs TRBV6-5 and TRBJ1-1, with D uncertain. V lost 4 bases to trimming and J lost 11 bases, with 11 bases between them. This CDR3 has 11 amino acids. Germline V gene data show CDR1 as MNHEY and CDR2 as SVGAGI. The CDR3 sequence: CASSSTGRAFF. In DNA form, the CDR3 reads TGTGCCAGCAGTTCGACCGGTAGGGCTTTCTTT.

The chain links TRBV6-6 to TRBJ2-7, with TRBD1 identical over 9 bases. The CDR3 has 16 residues. V was clipped by 0 bases and J by 2 bases; unmatched bases: 5. Germline V gives CDR1 MNHNY, CDR2 SVGAGI (reference sequence). The CDR3 region is CASSYSGGQGTYEQYF. DNA for the CDR3: TGTGCCAGCAGTTACTCTGGAGGACAGGGGACCTACGAGCAGTACTTC.

There are a few counts of this clone. The chain uses TRBV7-8 and TRBJ2-7; tentative D call: TRBD1 (6 bases). Germline CDR1 reads SGHVS; CDR2 reads FQNEAQ. The ends were cut back, 5 bases at V and 3 bases at J, with 17 bases in the middle. The CDR3 runs to 15 residues. DNA of the CDR3: TGTGCCAGCAGCGCTACAGGGAATACAGACTACGAGCAGTACTTC. Its translation is CASSATGNTDYEQYF. Variable domain in full (rest from reference TRBV7-8 and TRBJ2-7): GAGVSQSPRYKVAKRGQDVALRCDPISGHVSLFWYQQALGQGPEFLTYFQNEAQLDKSGLPSDRFFAERPEGSVSTLKIQRTQQEDSAVYLCASSATGNTDYEQYFGPGTRLTVT.

This chain joins TRBV11-2 and TRBJ1-2; 11 bases are a match to TRBD1. The CDR3 totals 17 residues. The germline gives CDR1 SGHAT, CDR2 FQNNGV. J lost 5 bases, V lost 5 bases, and 13 bases had no gene match. For the CDR3, the DNA is TGTGCCAGCAGCCCAGTGGCGGACAGGGGGCGTAGGTATGGCTACACCTTC. Its translation is CASSPVADRGRRYGYTF.

The chain links TRBV9 to TRBJ1-4; D gene uncertain. The germline CDR1 and CDR2 sequences are SGDLS and YYNGEE. This CDR3 spans 15 amino acids. V was pared by 0 bases and J by 3 bases, with 9 bases between. CDR3 nucleotides: TGTGCCAGCAGCGTAGCGGTAGGGCCTAATGAAAAACTGTTTTTT. Residues: CASSVAVGPNEKLFF.

The gene calls are TRBV6-1 and TRBJ1-4; D possibly corresponds to TRBD1 (5 bases). Germline-derived CDR1 and CDR2 are MNHNS and SASEGT. The CDR3 covers 14 residues. V lost 1 base, J lost 7 bases, and 10 bases lay in between. This chain's CDR3 is CASSEEGRSEKLFF. The CDR3 nucleotides are TGTGCCAGCAGTGAAGAGGGGAGGAGTGAAAAACTGTTTTTT.

The chain employs TRBV6-6 and TRBJ1-2; D might be TRBD1 (6 bases). The germline V gene encodes CDR1 MNHNY and CDR2 SVGAGI (reference sequence). The ends were cut back, 0 bases at V and 5 bases at J, with 7 bases in the middle. The CDR3 is 13 residues long. The CDR3 protein is CASSYSDSYGYTF. Here the CDR3 DNA reads TGTGCCAGCAGTTACTCGGACAGTTATGGCTACACCTTC.

By its share, this clone is medium-sized. V usage is TRBV2 and J usage is TRBJ1-3; 7 bases match TRBD1. Germline V gives CDR1 SNHLY, CDR2 FYNNEI. The CDR3 contains 18 residues. V trimming: 6 bases; J trimming: 5 bases; junction bases outside the gene matches: 19. In DNA, the CDR3 is TGTGCCAGCAGCGCGGGACAGTCGCGATCCCCGTCACGAAACACCATATATTTT. Its protein is CASSAGQSRSPSRNTIYF.

This clone has only a few counts. The chain couples TRBV18 to TRBJ1-2; 9 bases fit TRBD1. This CDR3 has 12 residues. From germline, CDR1 is KGHSH and CDR2 LQKENI. With V trimmed by 6 bases and J by 8 bases, 4 bases remained unmatched. CDR3 sequence (DNA): TGTGCCAGCTCCCGACAGGGGGACGGCTACACCTTC. Amino acid sequence: CASSRQGDGYTF.

This sequence joins TRBV5-1 and TRBJ1-2; D gene ambiguous. V was trimmed by 0 bases and J by 4 bases, leaving 13 bases between them. The CDR3 length is 15 residues. CDR1 SGHRS and CDR2 YFSETQ come from the germline V gene. Here the CDR3 DNA reads TGCGCCAGCAGCTTGGCGTTGGGATTGGGCTATGGCTACACCTTC. It translates to CASSLALGLGYGYTF.